A selection of T cell receptor beta chains follows, all from one sample in a study of blood T cell repertoires in COVID-19. The repertoire was sequenced with immunoSEQ multiplex PCR; TCRdb's copy has only in-frame clones and lacks some. The profile covers about 300,000 clones, with 65% to 85% appearing a single time and roughly 1.6% taken by the ten largest. The sample taken for sequencing was peripheral blood. The receptors originated from a human donor with COVID-19, enrolled during active disease. The donor label of this sample is uncertain. Both conserved end residues are part of each CDR3. The D gene is left open where the match is weak. Size is omitted from some rows. Given values are once, few, many or a class for expanded clones.

>TRBV15|NA|TRBD2|TRBJ2-1
TGTGCCACCAGCGTCGGAAGACTAGCGGGAGGCAATGAGCAGTTCTTC
CATSVGRLAGGNEQFF
>TRBV7-9|NA|NA|TRBJ2-2
TGTGCCAGCAGTACACTCCGGGAACCTACCGGGGAGCTGTTTTTT
CASSTLREPTGELFF
>TRBV25-1|NA|NA|TRBJ1-2
TGTGCCAGCAGTGCCCAAAGCGGGTTTGCTGGTGGCTACACCTTC
CASSAQSGFAGGYTF
>TRBV5-1|NA|NA|TRBJ1-6
TGCGCCAGCAGCTTAGCGCAGGGTTATAATTCACCCCTCCACTTT
CASSLAQGYNSPLHF
>TRBV6-5|NA|NA|TRBJ1-5
TGTGCCAGCAGGCGGGATCCCTCGGGCAATCAGCCCCAGCATTTT
CASRRDPSGNQPQHF
>TRBV6-5|NA|NA|TRBJ2-3
TGTGCCAGTACCCCATCGGGTACAGATACGCAGTATTTT
CASTPSGTDTQYF
>TRBV25-1|NA|TRBD2|TRBJ2-1
TGTGCCAGCTCCCGGGGACTAGCGGGACTCTCCTACAATGAGCAGTTCTTC
CASSRGLAGLSYNEQFF
>TRBV19|NA|TRBD2|TRBJ2-3
TGTGCCAGTAGGCCCCTAGCGGGAGGGACTACTAGCACAGATACGCAGTATTTT
CASRPLAGGTTSTDTQYF
>TRBV12-5|NA|TRBD1|TRBJ2-2
TGTGCTAGTGGTTTTATGGGACAGGGGAATAACGGGGAGCTGTTTTTT
CASGFMGQGNNGELFF
>TRBV6-5|NA|TRBD1|TRBJ2-5
TGTGCCAGCACCAAACAGGGGATGGAGACCCAGTACTTC
CASTKQGMETQYF
>TRBV18|NA|NA|TRBJ1-3
TGTGCCAGCTCGGACATGGACTCTGGAAACACCATATATTTT
CASSDMDSGNTIYF
>TRBV10-1|NA|TRBD1|TRBJ2-7
TGCGCCAGCAGTGAGCGGGGACAGCACATCCACGAGCAGTACTTC
CASSERGQHIHEQYF
>TRBV5-6|once|NA|TRBJ1-1
TGTGCCAGCAGAAACTCGGGTGGCAGTGAAGCTTTCTTT
CASRNSGGSEAFF
>TRBV6-1|NA|NA|TRBJ1-5
TGTGCCAGCAGTGAACTGGCGGGATATAGCAATCAGCCCCAGCATTTT
CASSELAGYSNQPQHF
>TRBV15|NA|NA|TRBJ1-5
TGTGCCACCAGCAGAGATCGACAGTGGGAACGGCCCCAGCATTTT
CATSRDRQWERPQHF
>TRBV7-2|few|NA|TRBJ1-3
TGTGCCAGCAGCTTGCAACAGGCGGGAGCCATATATTTT
CASSLQQAGAIYF
>TRBV2|NA|NA|TRBJ1-5
TGTGCCAGCAGTTGGCCAGGGCAGGGCAATCAGCCCCAGCATTTT
CASSWPGQGNQPQHF
>TRBV11-2|NA|TRBD2|TRBJ2-3
TGTGCCAGCAGCCCCCGGATGCCTAGCGGGCGCCGAGGCACAGATACGCAGTATTTT
CASSPRMPSGRRGTDTQYF
>TRBV5-1|NA|NA|TRBJ1-3
TGCGCCAGCAGCTTGGGACTCTCTGGAAACACCATATATTTT
CASSLGLSGNTIYF
>TRBV29-1|NA|TRBD2|TRBJ2-3
TGCAGCGTTAGGATGCGAGGAGCGGGGACGATAAGCACAGATACGCAGTATTTT
CSVRMRGAGTISTDTQYF
>TRBV29-1|NA|NA|TRBJ2-7
TGCAGCGTTCTTGACAGGAAGACCTACGAGCAGTACTTC
CSVLDRKTYEQYF
>TRBV30|NA|NA|TRBJ2-2
TGTGCCTGGAGTGTACTTTTCACCGGGGAGCTGTTTTTT
CAWSVLFTGELFF
>TRBV4-3|many|TRBD2|TRBJ2-3
TGCGCCAGCAGCCAAGATCTCCTAGCGGGACGCGGGGGGGCGCAGTATTTT
CASSQDLLAGRGGAQYF
>TRBV5-1|NA|TRBD1|TRBJ2-5
TGCGCCAGCAGCTACAGGGGGCGATTGGAGACCCAGTACTTC
CASSYRGRLETQYF
>TRBV5-6|NA|TRBD2|TRBJ2-3
TGTGCCAGCAGCGGACTAGCTCGGGATACGCAGTATTTT
CASSGLARDTQYF
>TRBV7-3|NA|NA|TRBJ1-5
TGTGCCAGCAGCTTATCTGTGGCGGGCGGCCCCCAGCATTTT
CASSLSVAGGPQHF
>TRBV2|NA|TRBD1|TRBJ2-3
TGTGCCAGCAGGGTTCAGGGGGGCACAGATACGCAGTATTTT
CASRVQGGTDTQYF
>TRBV5-4|NA|NA|TRBJ1-4
TGTGCCAGCAGCTTGGATGCGGGTGGAGAAAAACTGTTTTTT
CASSLDAGGEKLFF
>TRBV3-1/TRBV3-2|few|NA|TRBJ1-2
TGTGCCAGCAGCCAATCACAGGTTTATTTCTATGGCTACACCTTC
CASSQSQVYFYGYTF
>TRBV25-1|NA|TRBD1|TRBJ1-4
TGTGCCAGCAGTGATTACAGGGGTGCAACTAATGAAAAACTGTTTTTT
CASSDYRGATNEKLFF
>TRBV5-1|NA|TRBD1|TRBJ1-6
TGCGCCAGCAGCTTAGGGACAGACTCTAATTCACCCCTCCACTTT
CASSLGTDSNSPLHF
>TRBV7-3|NA|TRBD2|TRBJ2-1
TGTGCCAGCAGCTTAGACCCCGGACTAGCGGGACGTCCGGGTGAGCAGTTCTTC
CASSLDPGLAGRPGEQFF
>TRBV7-8|NA|TRBD2|TRBJ2-3
TGTGCCAGCAGCTCAGGACTAGCGGGAGGCCCCACAGATACGCAGTATTTT
CASSSGLAGGPTDTQYF
>TRBV11-2|NA|TRBD2|TRBJ2-7
TGTGCCAGCAGCTCATTTCCCCGCGGGAGCTCCTACGAGCAGTACTTC
CASSSFPRGSSYEQYF
>TRBV5-1|NA|TRBD1|TRBJ1-1
TGCGCCAGCAAAAGCCAGGGACAGGGGGGTACTGAAGCTTTCTTT
CASKSQGQGGTEAFF
>TRBV7-3|NA|TRBD1|TRBJ2-1
TGTGCCAGCAGCTTAAAAGGGACAGGCCTTTATAATGAGCAGTTCTTC
CASSLKGTGLYNEQFF
>TRBV2|NA|NA|TRBJ1-5
TGTGCCAGCAAAATAGAGGCGTTCGATCAGCCCCAGCATTTT
CASKIEAFDQPQHF
>TRBV11-2|NA|TRBD1|TRBJ2-2
TGTGCCAGCAGCCGGGGACAGGGGAACACCGGGGAGCTGTTTTTT
CASSRGQGNTGELFF
>TRBV7-3|NA|NA|TRBJ2-2
TGTGCCAGCAGCTCACAGGGAACCGGGGAGCTGTTTTTT
CASSSQGTGELFF
>TRBV2|NA|TRBD1|TRBJ1-4
TGTGCCAGCAGTGAGTTTGGGACAGGGGTTGAAAAACTGTTTTTT
CASSEFGTGVEKLFF
>TRBV7-3|NA|TRBD2|TRBJ2-3
TGTGCCAGCAGCTCCACTAGCGGGAGCCCTCGTACGCAGTATTTT
CASSSTSGSPRTQYF
>TRBV6-5|NA|TRBD1|TRBJ1-1
TGTGCCAGCAGTTTGACCCGACAGGGATACACTGAAGCTTTCTTT
CASSLTRQGYTEAFF
>TRBV27|NA|TRBD1|TRBJ1-4
TGTGCCAGCTCCTCAAACCGGGACAGGAGTAATGAAAAACTGTTTTTT
CASSSNRDRSNEKLFF
>TRBV19|NA|TRBD1|TRBJ1-1
TGTGCCAGTAGTAACCGACAGGGTAATGAAGCTTTCTTT
CASSNRQGNEAFF
>TRBV11-3|NA|NA|TRBJ2-5
TGTGCCAGCAGCGCCCGACAGGGGCGGGGGGAGACCCAGTACTTC
CASSARQGRGETQYF
>TRBV29-1|NA|NA|TRBJ2-1
TGCAGCGTTGAGGAGAGGGGAACAGGGCCCTACAATGAGCAGTTCTTC
CSVEERGTGPYNEQFF
>TRBV5-1|NA|NA|TRBJ2-5
TGCGCCAGCAGCTTCGCGGGCGCTGGGGAGACCCAGTACTTC
CASSFAGAGETQYF
>TRBV7-6|NA|NA|TRBJ2-2
TGTGCCAGCAGCTCTTTCCCCGGGACTCGATCTTACACCGGGGAGCTGTTTTTT
CASSSFPGTRSYTGELFF
>TRBV5-1|NA|NA|TRBJ2-7
TGCGCCAGCAGCTTTCAGGGGCTCCCGGCCGACGAGCAGTACTTC
CASSFQGLPADEQYF
>TRBV7-7|NA|TRBD1|TRBJ2-5
TGTGCTAGCAGCCTAGGGGGGTCCGGGACAGGCGGAGAGACCCAGTACTTC
CASSLGGSGTGGETQYF
>TRBV5-1|NA|TRBD2|TRBJ2-5
TGCGCCAGCTCCCGGACTAGCGGGAGGGTTGAGGCTGAGACCCAGTACTTC
CASSRTSGRVEAETQYF
>TRBV9|NA|NA|TRBJ2-3
TGTGCCAGCACGTCGGGAGGACAGGGTTGGACAGATACGCAGTATTTT
CASTSGGQGWTDTQYF
>TRBV28|NA|TRBD1|TRBJ2-5
TGTGCCAGCACCGAGGGGGCTCTAGAGACCCAGTACTTC
CASTEGALETQYF
>TRBV29-1|once|NA|TRBJ2-1
TGCAGCGTTCACCAGGGTGGGGCAGATGAGCAGTTCTTC
CSVHQGGADEQFF
>TRBV18|NA|NA|TRBJ2-5
TGTGCCAGCTCACGGGAAACGGGGGTCCAAGAGACCCAGTACTTC
CASSRETGVQETQYF
>TRBV7-2|NA|NA|TRBJ1-2
TGTGCCAGCAGCTTATTCAGGGGTGGACTCAACTATGGCTACACCTTC
CASSLFRGGLNYGYTF
>TRBV3-1/TRBV3-2|NA|NA|TRBJ2-5
TGTGCCAGCAGGCCAGGGTACCAAGAGACCCAGTACTTC
CASRPGYQETQYF
>TRBV13|NA|TRBD1|TRBJ1-1
TGTGCCAGCAGCGGACACAGGGGAGCCACTGAAGCTTTCTTT
CASSGHRGATEAFF
>TRBV5-1|NA|TRBD2|TRBJ2-1
TGCGCCAGCAGCACCTACACTAGCGCCTCAAGTGAGCAGTTCTTC
CASSTYTSASSEQFF
>TRBV11-2|once|TRBD2|TRBJ2-5
TGTGCCAGCAGCTTAAGACTAGCATCAGAGACCCAGTACTTC
CASSLRLASETQYF